Listed here is a single T cell receptor beta chain. Its antigen is as yet unknown. The data belong to a study of OX40 agonist ivuxolimab in advanced cancers. Study information: The group had a mean age of about 65 years, ranged from roughly 20 to 79, and was around 86% male.

Some clones are missing from TCRdb's copy, which holds only in-frame ones; the method was immunoSEQ multiplex PCR. Among 90,000 to 100,000 clones, 87% were seen once, and the ten largest hold roughly 0.5%. Whole-study findings and limits: The study observed clonal expansion of CD4+ and CD8+ blood T cells by week 6 at 0.1 to 3.0 mg/kg. It was also the case that some nonresponders had low normalized T-cell clonal expansion.

The sample consisted of CD4+ or CD8+ T cells sorted from blood, taken in a trial of the OX40 agonist ivuxolimab. The TCR originated in an adult with an advanced solid tumor such as melanoma, head and neck, liver or kidney cancer.

CDR3 sequence reads: CASSLSGGAADTQYF. The CDR3 nucleotides read TGTGCCAGCAGTTTAAGCGGGGGGGCTGCGGATACGCAGTATTTT. V is TRBV28 and J is TRBJ2-3; TRBD2 matches at 10 bases. With V trimmed by 2 bases and J by 6 bases, 5 bases remained unmatched. This CDR3 has 15 amino acids. Germline-derived CDR1 and CDR2 are MDHEN and SYDVKM.